A single sample is the source of the 8 T cell receptor beta chains below, sequenced in a study of T-cell reconstitution after alpha-beta-depleted transplantation in children. Unique molecular identifiers were incorporated into the prepared TCRbeta library. TCRdb recomputed calls from the PCR reads with MiXCR, one row per CDR3 protein. The sample includes about 470,000 distinct CDR3 sequences, over 40% seen only once; the top ten take 25% to 30%. This sample comprised PBMCs, obtained before TCRalphabeta/CD19-depleted stem cell transplant. All receptors come from a girl aged 2 to 9 with aplastic anemia, due to receive a stem cell transplant.

This clonotype was seen a handful of times. The rearrangement joins TRBV5-1 to TRBJ2-1; 7 nucleotides match TRBD2. Per germline, CDR1 SGHRS and CDR2 YFSETQ. This CDR3 has 17 residues. V gave up 2 bases and J gave up 2 bases; unmatched junction bases: 10. As DNA, the CDR3 is TGCGCCAGCAGCTTCCTTCAGGGAGCGGGACCCTACAATGAGCAGTTCTTC. Its translation is CASSFLQGAGPYNEQFF.

This chain links TRBV4-2 with TRBJ1-6; 8 nucleotides align to TRBD1. The CDR3 length is 17 residues. Trimming cost V 0 bases and J 2 bases; bases outside gene matches: 3. Germline CDR1 and CDR2: LGHNA and YNFKEQ. In DNA form, the CDR3 reads TGTGCCAGCAGCCAAGAGGGACAGGAAGCCTATAATTCACCCCTCCACTTT. Translating gives CASSQEGQEAYNSPLHF.

This clonotype has a count of ten or more. V usage is TRBV20-1 and J usage is TRBJ2-7; 7 bases are shared with TRBD2. Trimming at V came to 6 bases and at J to 4 bases, leaving 9 bases not matched to a gene. This CDR3 spans 13 amino acids. The germline V gene encodes CDR1 DFQATT and CDR2 SNEGSKA (reference sequence). The CDR3 spells CSAAGAEWYEQYF. CDR3 coding DNA: TGCAGTGCCGCGGGAGCTGAATGGTACGAGCAGTACTTC.

The V and J genes are TRBV20-1 and TRBJ2-5, with D unclear. The CDR3 extends over 15 amino acids. Trimming left V 0 bases short and J 3 bases short, with 14 bases between. CDR1 is DFQATT and CDR2 is SNEGSKA in the germline V gene (reference sequence). In DNA, the CDR3 is TGCAGTGCTAGAGATCCTGGACCCCAAAAAGAGACCCAGTACTTC. Its translation is CSARDPGPQKETQYF.

J is TRBJ2-7 and V is TRBV5-5; D is perhaps TRBD2 (6 bases). Trimming removed 4 bases at V and 2 bases at J, with 16 bases between. Per germline, CDR1 SGHKS and CDR2 YYEKEE (reference sequence). The CDR3 totals 15 residues. The CDR3 DNA is TGTGCCAGCAGCGCGGCCGGGACTCCCACCTACGAGCAGTACTTC. Its protein is CASSAAGTPTYEQYF.

The J gene is TRBJ1-1, the V gene TRBV20-1; D ambiguous. V was clipped by 5 bases and J by 2 bases, with 12 bases between them. CDR3 size: 13 residues. Germline CDR1 reads DFQATT; CDR2 reads SNEGSKA (reference sequence). The DNA for the CDR3 is TGCAGTGCTGGACCGAGATCCAACACTGAAGCTTTCTTT. It is translated as CSAGPRSNTEAFF.

In this sample, this clonotype turned up many times. This chain joins TRBV5-1 and TRBJ2-7; possibly TRBD1 for D (6 bases). Germline CDR1 and CDR2: SGHRS and YFSETQ. Trimming left V 0 bases short and J 1 base short, with 11 bases between. CDR3 size: 15 residues. CDR3 sequence reads: CASSLEGTPSYEQYF. The CDR3 region has the DNA TGCGCCAGCAGCTTGGAGGGGACACCTTCCTACGAGCAGTACTTC.

The chain uses TRBV20-1 and TRBJ2-7, with 7 nucleotides matching TRBD2. V shed 0 bases and J 2 bases; nucleotides not matched to a gene: 4. The germline V gene encodes CDR1 DFQATT and CDR2 SNEGSKA (reference sequence). The CDR3 loop spans 14 amino acids. The CDR3 coding sequence is TGCAGTGCTAGAGATCGGACTAGTGCCTACGAGCAGTACTTC. Translated, it gives CSARDRTSAYEQYF.